This section outlines one TCR beta chain sequence together with its context. Antigen: not known. TCRdb redid the calling of the 5' RACE reads with MiXCR, one entry per CDR3 protein. The data show 300,000 to 400,000 distinct CDR3 sequences, about 16% seen once. The V end was cut by 7 bases, the J end by 2 bases, with 18 bases between. The CDR3 covers 15 residues. Looked up from germline, CDR1 is SGHRS and CDR2 is YFSETQ. The data stem from a study of T-cell memory formation after mild COVID-19. Across the study: Clusters of TCRs were largely donor specific. Study results and limitations: Day 15 to 85 contracting clones showed balanced CD4/CD8; day 15 to 37 expanders favored CD4+.

The chain carries TRBV5-1 and TRBJ1-1; D might be TRBD1 (6 bases). This clonotype was obtained from a man between 18 and 29 years old who had mild COVID-19 (a few samples of this study predate the infection). Cell type and time point are not known. The sequencing sample was made of PBMCs or a T cell subset sorted from them (not recorded which). CDR3 nucleotides: TGCGCCAGCTTCCTGGGAGGGGGAGTTAACACTGAAGCTTTCTTT. This translates into CASFLGGGVNTEAFF. The full variable domain, in which reference TRBV5-1 and TRBJ1-1 provide the parts outside the CDR3, is KAGVTQTPRYLIKTRGQQVTLSCSPISGHRSVSWYQQTPGQGLQFLFEYFSETQRNKGNFPGRFSGRQFSNSRSEMNVSTLELGDSALYLCASFLGGGVNTEAFFGQGTRLTVV.